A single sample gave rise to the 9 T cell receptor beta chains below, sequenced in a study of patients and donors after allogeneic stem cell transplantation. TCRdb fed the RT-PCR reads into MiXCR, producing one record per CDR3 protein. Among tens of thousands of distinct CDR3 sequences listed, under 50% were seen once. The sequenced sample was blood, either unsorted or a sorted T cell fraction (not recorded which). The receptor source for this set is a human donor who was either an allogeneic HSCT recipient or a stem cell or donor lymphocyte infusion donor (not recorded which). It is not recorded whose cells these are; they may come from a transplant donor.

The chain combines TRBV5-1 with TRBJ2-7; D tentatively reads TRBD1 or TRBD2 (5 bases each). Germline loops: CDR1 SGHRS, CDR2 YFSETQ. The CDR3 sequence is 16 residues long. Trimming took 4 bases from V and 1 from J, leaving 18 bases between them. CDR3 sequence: CASSPGRGWKSYEQYF. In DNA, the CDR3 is TGCGCCAGCAGCCCAGGGCGAGGGTGGAAATCCTACGAGCAGTACTTC. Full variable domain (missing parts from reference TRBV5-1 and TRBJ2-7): KAGVTQTPRYLIKTRGQQVTLSCSPISGHRSVSWYQQTPGQGLQFLFEYFSETQRNKGNFPGRFSGRQFSNSRSEMNVSTLELGDSALYLCASSPGRGWKSYEQYFGPGTRLTVT.

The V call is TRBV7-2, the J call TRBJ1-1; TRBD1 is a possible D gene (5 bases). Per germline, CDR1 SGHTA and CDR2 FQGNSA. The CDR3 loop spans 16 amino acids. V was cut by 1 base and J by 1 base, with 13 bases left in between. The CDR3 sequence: CASSLGAWGTNTEAFF. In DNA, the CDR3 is TGTGCCAGCAGCTTAGGAGCATGGGGCACGAACACTGAAGCTTTCTTT.

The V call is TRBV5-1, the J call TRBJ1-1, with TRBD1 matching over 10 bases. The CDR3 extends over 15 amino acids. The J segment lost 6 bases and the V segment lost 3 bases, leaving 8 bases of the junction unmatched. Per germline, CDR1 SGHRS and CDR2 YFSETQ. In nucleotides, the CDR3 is TGCGCCAGCAGCTCCTACAATGGACAGGGGGCTGAAGCTTTCTTT. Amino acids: CASSSYNGQGAEAFF.

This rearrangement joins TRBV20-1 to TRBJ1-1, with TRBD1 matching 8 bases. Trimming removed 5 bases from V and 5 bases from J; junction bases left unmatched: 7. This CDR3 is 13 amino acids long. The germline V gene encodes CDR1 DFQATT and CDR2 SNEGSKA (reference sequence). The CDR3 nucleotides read TGCAGTGCTTCAGGGGGCGCGGGTACTGAAGCTTTCTTT. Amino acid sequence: CSASGGAGTEAFF.

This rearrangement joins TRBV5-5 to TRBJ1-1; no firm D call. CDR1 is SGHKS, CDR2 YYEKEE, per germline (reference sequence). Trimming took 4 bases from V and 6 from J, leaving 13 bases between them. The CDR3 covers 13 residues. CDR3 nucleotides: TGTGCCAGCAGCGAGACCGCAACCCCTGAAGCTTTCTTT. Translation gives CASSETATPEAFF.

The CDR3 DNA sequence: TGTGCCAGCAGTTCCGGGACAGATTTCGGCTACACCTTC. As protein: CASSSGTDFGYTF. The chain carries TRBV12-3 or TRBV12-4 and TRBJ1-2; 7 positions match TRBD1. This CDR3 has 13 residues. J was trimmed by 8 bases and V by 4 bases; bases with no gene match: 7.

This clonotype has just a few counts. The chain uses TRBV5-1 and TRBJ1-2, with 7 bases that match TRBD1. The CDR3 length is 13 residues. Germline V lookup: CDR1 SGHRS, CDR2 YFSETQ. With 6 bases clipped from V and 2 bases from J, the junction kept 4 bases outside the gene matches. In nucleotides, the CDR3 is TGCGCCAGCACGGGACAGCAAAACTATGGCTACACCTTC. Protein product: CASTGQQNYGYTF.

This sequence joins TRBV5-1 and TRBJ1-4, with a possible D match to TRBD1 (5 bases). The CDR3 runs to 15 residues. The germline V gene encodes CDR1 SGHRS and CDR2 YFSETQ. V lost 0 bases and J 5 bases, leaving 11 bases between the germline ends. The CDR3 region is CASSLAGRENEKLFF. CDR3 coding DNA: TGCGCCAGCAGCTTGGCGGGACGGGAGAATGAAAAACTGTTTTTT.

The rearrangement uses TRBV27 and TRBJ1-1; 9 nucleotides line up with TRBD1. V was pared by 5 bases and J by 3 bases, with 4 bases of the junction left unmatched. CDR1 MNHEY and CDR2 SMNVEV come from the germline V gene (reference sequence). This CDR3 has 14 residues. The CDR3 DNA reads TGTGCCAGCAGTCAGGGACAGGGATACACTGAAGCTTTCTTT. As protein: CASSQGQGYTEAFF.